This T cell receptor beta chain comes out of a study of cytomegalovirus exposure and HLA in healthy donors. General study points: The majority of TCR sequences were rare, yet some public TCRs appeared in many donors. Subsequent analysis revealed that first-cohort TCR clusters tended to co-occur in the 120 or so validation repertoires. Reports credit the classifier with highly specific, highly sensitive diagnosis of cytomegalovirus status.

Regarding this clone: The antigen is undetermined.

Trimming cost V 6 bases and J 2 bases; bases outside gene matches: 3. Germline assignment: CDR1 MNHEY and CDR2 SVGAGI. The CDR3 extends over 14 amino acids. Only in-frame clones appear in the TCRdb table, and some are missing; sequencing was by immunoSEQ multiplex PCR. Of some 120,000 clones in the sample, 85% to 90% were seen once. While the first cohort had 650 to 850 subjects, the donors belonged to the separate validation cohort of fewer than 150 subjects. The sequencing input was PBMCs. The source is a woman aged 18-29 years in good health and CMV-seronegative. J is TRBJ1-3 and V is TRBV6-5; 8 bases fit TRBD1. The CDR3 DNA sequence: TGTGCCAGCAGCGAGGACAGGGCTGGAAACACCATATATTTT. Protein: CASSEDRAGNTIYF.